This TCR beta chain came from a study of blood T cell repertoires in COVID-19. About the research overall: Both acute and convalescent COVID-19 samples were obtained from the United States, Italy and Spain. Nucleic acid was either cDNA or gDNA, and it came from T cells, B-cell-depleted T cells, or PBMCs.

V lost 3 bases to trimming and J lost 4 bases; unmatched junction nucleotides: 1. Germline lookup yields CDR1 KGHSH and CDR2 LQKENI. The CDR3 has 14 residues. The authors' processing: How many nucleated cells were present was estimated from reference gene primer amplification. Using immunoSEQ multiplex PCR, the repertoire was profiled, and TCRdb retains in-frame clones only, with some absent. For V, J and clone size, that table is used; D and trimming come from the DNA. The repertoire has 50,000 to 70,000 clones, around 76% of them found once; the top ten carry roughly 5%. The TCR originated in a human donor in a cohort sampled during active COVID-19. This chain connects TRBV18 to TRBJ1-2; 11 nucleotides agree with TRBD1. Sequencing was carried out using peripheral blood. DNA of the CDR3: TGTGCCAGCTCACCCGGGACAGGGGGCTATGGCTACACCTTC. The encoded protein is CASSPGTGGYGYTF.